A single sample gave rise to the 10 T cell receptor beta chains below, sequenced in a study of cytomegalovirus exposure and HLA in healthy donors. Primers for the PCR totalled 60 Vbeta and 13 Jbeta. Measured with immunoSEQ multiplex PCR; TCRdb has only the in-frame clones, and not every one. The table includes under 200,000 clones, 68% detected once. The sequenced material came from PBMCs. The receptors were gathered from a woman aged 40 to 55 in good health and CMV-seropositive.

V gene TRBV2 combines with J gene TRBJ2-1, with TRBD2 matching 11 bases. Per the germline V gene, CDR1 is SNHLY and CDR2 is FYNNEI. This CDR3 region has 12 residues. V shed 2 bases and J 15 bases; nucleotides not matched to a gene: 3. This CDR3 is CASSELAGGLFF. Here the CDR3 DNA reads TGTGCCAGCAGTGAACTAGCGGGGGGTCTGTTCTTC.

This clone was counted between two and nine times. V and J are TRBV10-3 and TRBJ2-3; the match to TRBD1 covers 9 bases. Germline V lookup: CDR1 ENHRY, CDR2 SYGVKD. V lost 8 bases and J lost 3; bases outside the gene matches: 9. This CDR3 region has 15 residues. The CDR3 DNA follows: TGTGCCATCCAGGGGACAGGGATCGGGACAGATACGCAGTATTTT. Translation: CAIQGTGIGTDTQYF.

The genes are TRBV4-3 and TRBJ1-1, with a tentative D call TRBD1 (6 bases). Germline V gene sequence: CDR1 LGHNA, CDR2 YSLEER. The V gene lost 0 bases and the J gene lost 3 bases, with 20 bases spanning the gap. This CDR3 contains 18 residues. CDR3 coding DNA: TGCGCCAGCAGCCAAGATCCCCCCAGGGGAGGGGTGGACACTGAAGCTTTCTTT. It encodes CASSQDPPRGGVDTEAFF.

The chain recombines TRBV28 with TRBJ1-3; TRBD1 might be the D (6 bases). Germline CDR1 is MDHEN and CDR2 is SYDVKM. The CDR3 has 13 amino acids. V was clipped by 11 bases and J by 0 bases, with 11 bases between them. As DNA, the CDR3 is TGTGCCGCAGGGGTTGACTCTGGAAACACCATATATTTT. Translating gives CAAGVDSGNTIYF.

The rearrangement links TRBV5-1 to TRBJ1-6; D unclear. The CDR3 is made up of 15 amino acids. CDR1 and CDR2 from the germline V gene are SGHRS and YFSETQ. V lost 1 base and J 7 bases, leaving 12 bases between the germline ends. CDR3 coding DNA: TGCGCCAGCAGCTTGCGGGAACTGAGGAATTCACCCCTCCACTTT. Its translation is CASSLRELRNSPLHF.

This chain joins TRBV23-1 and TRBJ2-1, with 8 nucleotides matching TRBD1. TRBV23-1 is labeled an ORF, and its function is uncertain. The CDR3 has 16 amino acids. J lost 3 bases, V lost 4 bases, and 8 bases had no gene match. CDR3 in DNA: TGCGCCAGCAGTCGATGGGCGGGACAGGTCTACAATGAGCAGTTCTTC. Translated, it gives CASSRWAGQVYNEQFF.

The chain has TRBV6-5 and TRBJ1-2; TRBD1 matches 7 bases. The CDR3 covers 14 residues. Trimming removed 0 bases from V and 8 bases from J; junction bases left unmatched: 6. Germline CDR1 and CDR2: MNHEY and SVGAGI. CDR3 coding DNA: TGTGCCAGCAGTTACTCCGAGACAGGGAGGGGCTACACCTTC. This sequence encodes CASSYSETGRGYTF.

CDR3 protein: CASSVGGTGPNEQFF. The CDR3 DNA reads as TGTGCCAGCAGCGTAGGAGGGACAGGGCCCAATGAGCAGTTCTTC. V gene TRBV9 combines with J gene TRBJ2-1; 9 bases align to TRBD1. This CDR3 has 15 amino acids. The germline V gene has CDR1 SGDLS and CDR2 YYNGEE. Unmatched junction bases numbered 4, after V lost 0 bases and J lost 6 bases.

The chain is built from TRBV5-6 and TRBJ2-7, with 8 bases identical to TRBD2. V lost 0 bases, J lost 3 bases, and 2 bases stayed unmatched. The CDR3 is 14 residues long. Per the germline V gene, CDR1 is SGHDT and CDR2 is YYEEEE. The CDR3, as DNA: TGTGCCAGCAGCTTGGCCAGCGGGGGCTACGAGCAGTACTTC. Residues: CASSLASGGYEQYF.

The chain links TRBV29-1 to TRBJ1-2, with 8 bases aligning to TRBD1. Trimming at V came to 6 bases and at J to 6 bases, leaving 6 bases not matched to a gene. The CDR3 totals 12 residues. Germline CDR1 reads SQVTM; CDR2 reads ANQGSEA. The CDR3 DNA reads TGCAGCGTCGTCCCAGGGGGCGATGGCTACACCTTC. Translation: CSVVPGGDGYTF.